This T cell receptor beta chain was documented in a study of blood T cell repertoires in COVID-19. This CDR3 comprises 13 residues. Trimming cost V 2 bases and J 4 bases, with 8 bases left between them. The germline V gene has CDR1 MNHEY and CDR2 SMNVEV (reference sequence). Participants' own reports of clinical history determined their cohort assignment. Assay used: immunoSEQ multiplex PCR; TCRdb lists only in-frame clones, some missing. The sample lists about 220,000 clones; around 87% were seen once. The source is a woman between 18 and 29 years old in a cohort exposed to, infected with or recovered from COVID-19 (not recorded which). This chain connects TRBV27 to TRBJ1-1; TRBD1 is a possible D gene (5 bases). Sequencing was performed on PBMCs or T cells enriched from blood (not recorded which). CDR3 loop: CASSLRGGTEAFF. The CDR3 nucleotides read TGTGCCAGCAGTTTAAGGGGTGGCACTGAAGCTTTCTTT.